A single T cell receptor beta chain is shown here with its context. The sample belongs to a study of blood T cell repertoires in COVID-19. This CDR3 has 13 residues. Germline V gene lookup returns CDR1 KGHSH and CDR2 LQKENI. Trimming left V 0 bases short and J 5 bases short, with 8 bases between. The method was immunoSEQ multiplex PCR; TCRdb's version includes in-frame clones alone and lacks a portion of them. The profile shows hundreds of thousands of clones, around 87% of them singletons. The clonotype originates from a man aged 30-40 years who had recovered from COVID-19. The sample consisted of PBMCs or T cells enriched from blood (not recorded which). The V and J genes are TRBV18 and TRBJ2-7; no firm D call. CDR3 in amino acids: CASSPPSVHEQYF. In DNA form, the CDR3 reads TGTGCCAGCTCACCACCATCAGTCCACGAGCAGTACTTC. The full variable domain, rest sourced from reference TRBV18 and TRBJ2-7, is NAGVMQNPRHLVRRRGQEARLRCSPMKGHSHVYWYRQLPEEGLKFMVYLQKENIIDESGMPKERFSAEFPKEGPSILRIQQVVRGDSAAYFCASSPPSVHEQYFGPGTRLTVT.